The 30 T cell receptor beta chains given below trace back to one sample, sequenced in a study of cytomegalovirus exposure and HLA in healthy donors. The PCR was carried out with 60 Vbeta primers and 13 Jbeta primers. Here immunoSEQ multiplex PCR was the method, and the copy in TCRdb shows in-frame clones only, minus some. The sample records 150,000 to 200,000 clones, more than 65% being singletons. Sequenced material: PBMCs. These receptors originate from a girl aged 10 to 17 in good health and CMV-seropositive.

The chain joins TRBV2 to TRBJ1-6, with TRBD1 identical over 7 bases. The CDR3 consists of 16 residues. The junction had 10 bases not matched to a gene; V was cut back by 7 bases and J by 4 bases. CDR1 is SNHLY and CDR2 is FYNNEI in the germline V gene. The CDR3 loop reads CASKVQTGLYNSPLHF. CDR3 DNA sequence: TGTGCCAGCAAAGTCCAGACAGGGCTGTATAATTCACCCCTCCACTTT. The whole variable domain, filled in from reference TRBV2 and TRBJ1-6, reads EPEVTQTPSHQVTQMGQEVILRCVPISNHLYFYWYRQILGQKVEFLVSFYNNEISEKSEIFDDQFSVERPDGSNFTLKIRSTKLEDSAMYFCASKVQTGLYNSPLHFGNGTRLTVT.

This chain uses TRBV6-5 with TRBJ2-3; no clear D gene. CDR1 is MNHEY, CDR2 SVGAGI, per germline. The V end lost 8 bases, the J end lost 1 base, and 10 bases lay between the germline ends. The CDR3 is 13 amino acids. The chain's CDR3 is CASVLPGTDTQYF. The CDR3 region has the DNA TGTGCCAGCGTGCTTCCGGGCACAGATACGCAGTATTTT.

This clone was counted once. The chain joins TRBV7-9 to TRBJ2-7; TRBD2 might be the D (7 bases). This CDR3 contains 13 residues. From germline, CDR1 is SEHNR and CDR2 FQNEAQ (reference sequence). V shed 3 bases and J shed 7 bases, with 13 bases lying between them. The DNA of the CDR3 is TGTGCCAGCAGCTTTGACGGGGGGCATGAGCAGTACTTC. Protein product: CASSFDGGHEQYF.

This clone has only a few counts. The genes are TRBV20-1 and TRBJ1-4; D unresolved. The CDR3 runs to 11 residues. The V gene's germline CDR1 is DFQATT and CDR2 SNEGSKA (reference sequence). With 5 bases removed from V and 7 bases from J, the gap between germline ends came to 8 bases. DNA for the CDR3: TGCAGTGCTTCTGTCAGTGAAAAACTGTTTTTT. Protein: CSASVSEKLFF.

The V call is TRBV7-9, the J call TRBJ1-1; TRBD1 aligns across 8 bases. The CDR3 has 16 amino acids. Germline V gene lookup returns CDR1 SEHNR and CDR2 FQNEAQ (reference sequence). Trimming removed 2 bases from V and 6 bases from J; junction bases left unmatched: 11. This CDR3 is CASSLNSGGQGAEAFF. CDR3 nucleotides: TGTGCCAGCAGCTTAAATTCCGGAGGACAGGGCGCTGAAGCTTTCTTT.

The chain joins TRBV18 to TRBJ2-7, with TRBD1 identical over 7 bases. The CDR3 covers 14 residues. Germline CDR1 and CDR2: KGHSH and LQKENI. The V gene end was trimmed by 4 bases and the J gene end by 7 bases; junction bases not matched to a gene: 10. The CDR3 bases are TGTGCCAGCTCACGAGACAGGGAATTGAGGGAGCAGTACTTC. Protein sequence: CASSRDRELREQYF.

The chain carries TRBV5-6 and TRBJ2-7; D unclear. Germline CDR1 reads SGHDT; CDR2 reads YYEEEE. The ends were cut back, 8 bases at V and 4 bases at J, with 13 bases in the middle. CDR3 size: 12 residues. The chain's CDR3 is CARGRIPYEQYF. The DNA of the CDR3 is TGTGCCAGAGGCAGGATTCCTTACGAGCAGTACTTC.

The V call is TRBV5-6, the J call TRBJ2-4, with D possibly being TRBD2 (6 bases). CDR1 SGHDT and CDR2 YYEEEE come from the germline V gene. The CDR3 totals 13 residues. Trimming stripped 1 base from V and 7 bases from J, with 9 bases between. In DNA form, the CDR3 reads TGTGCCAGCAGCTTGCCAGGGAGGAACATTCAGTACTTC. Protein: CASSLPGRNIQYF.

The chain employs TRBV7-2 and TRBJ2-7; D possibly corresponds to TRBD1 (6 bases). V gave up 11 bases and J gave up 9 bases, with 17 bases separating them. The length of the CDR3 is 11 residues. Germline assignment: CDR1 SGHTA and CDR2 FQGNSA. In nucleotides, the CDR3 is TGTGCCCCCCAACAGGGAGAATGGCAGTACTTC. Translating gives CAPQQGEWQYF. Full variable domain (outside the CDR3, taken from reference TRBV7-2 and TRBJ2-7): GAGVSQSPSNKVTEKGKDVELRCDPISGHTALYWYRQSLGQGLEFLIYFQGNSAPDKSGLPSDRFSAERTGGSVSTLTIQRTQQEDSAVYLCAPQQGEWQYFGPGTRLTVT.

The CDR3 nucleotides read TGTGCCAGCAGCTTTACTTACACAGATACGCAGTATTTT. This codes for CASSFTYTDTQYF. The chain recombines TRBV11-2 with TRBJ2-3; no clear D gene. Looked up from germline, CDR1 is SGHAT and CDR2 is FQNNGV. The CDR3 consists of 13 residues. The V end was cut by 3 bases, the J end by 2 bases, with 6 bases between.

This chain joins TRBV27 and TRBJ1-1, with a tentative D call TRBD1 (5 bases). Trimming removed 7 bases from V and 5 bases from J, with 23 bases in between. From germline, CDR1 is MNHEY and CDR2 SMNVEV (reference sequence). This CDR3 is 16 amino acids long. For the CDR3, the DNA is TGTGCCAGCAATCCACTAAGCGGGGGGAGGGGTACTGAAGCTTTCTTT. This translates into CASNPLSGGRGTEAFF.

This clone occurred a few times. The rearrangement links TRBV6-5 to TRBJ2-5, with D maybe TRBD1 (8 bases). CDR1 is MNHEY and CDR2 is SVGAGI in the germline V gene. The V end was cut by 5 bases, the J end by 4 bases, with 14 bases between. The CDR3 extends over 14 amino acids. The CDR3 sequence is CASSNTGGVETQYF. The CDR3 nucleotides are TGTGCCAGCAGTAATACAGGGGGGGTAGAGACCCAGTACTTC.

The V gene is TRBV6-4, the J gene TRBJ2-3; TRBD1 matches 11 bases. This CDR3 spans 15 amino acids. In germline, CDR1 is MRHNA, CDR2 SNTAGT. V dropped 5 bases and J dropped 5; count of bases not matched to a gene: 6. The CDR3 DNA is TGTGCCAGCAGTTCGGGGACAGGGGGGATAGATACGCAGTATTTT. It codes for CASSSGTGGIDTQYF.

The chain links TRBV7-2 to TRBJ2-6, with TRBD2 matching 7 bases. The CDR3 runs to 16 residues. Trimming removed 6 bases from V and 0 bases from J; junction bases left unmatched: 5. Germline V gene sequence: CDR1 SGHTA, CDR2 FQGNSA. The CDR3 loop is CASSLGGGSGANVLTF. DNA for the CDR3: TGTGCCAGCAGTCTAGGCGGGGGCTCTGGGGCCAACGTCCTGACTTTC.

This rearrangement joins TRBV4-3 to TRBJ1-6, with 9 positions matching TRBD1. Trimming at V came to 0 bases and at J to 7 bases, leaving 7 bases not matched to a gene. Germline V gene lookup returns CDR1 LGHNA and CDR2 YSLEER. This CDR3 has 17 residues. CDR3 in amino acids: CASSQEPLDRGNSPLHF. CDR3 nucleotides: TGCGCCAGCAGCCAAGAACCTCTAGACAGGGGGAATTCACCCCTCCACTTT.

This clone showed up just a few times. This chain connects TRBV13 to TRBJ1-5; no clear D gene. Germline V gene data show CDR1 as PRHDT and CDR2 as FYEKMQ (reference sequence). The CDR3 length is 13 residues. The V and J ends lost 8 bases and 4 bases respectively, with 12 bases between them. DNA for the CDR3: TGTGCCAGCTCGGCTTCGCGGAATCAGCCCCAGCATTTT. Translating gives CASSASRNQPQHF.

The CDR3, as DNA: TGTGCCAGCAGTTACTCGTCCAGGGGAGTTAATTCACCCCTCCACTTT. Amino acids: CASSYSSRGVNSPLHF. The chain links TRBV6-5 to TRBJ1-6, with D tentatively TRBD1 (6 bases). The germline V and J ends were trimmed by 0 bases and 6 bases, with 12 bases remaining between them. The CDR3 length is 16 residues. Germline-derived CDR1 and CDR2 are MNHEY and SVGAGI.

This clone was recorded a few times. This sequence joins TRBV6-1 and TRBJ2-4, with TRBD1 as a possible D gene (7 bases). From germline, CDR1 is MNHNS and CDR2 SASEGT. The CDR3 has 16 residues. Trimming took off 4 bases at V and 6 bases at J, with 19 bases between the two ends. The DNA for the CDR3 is TGTGCCAGCAGTGTCCCCGGGACAGCGGGTGGAAACATTCAGTACTTC. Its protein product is CASSVPGTAGGNIQYF.

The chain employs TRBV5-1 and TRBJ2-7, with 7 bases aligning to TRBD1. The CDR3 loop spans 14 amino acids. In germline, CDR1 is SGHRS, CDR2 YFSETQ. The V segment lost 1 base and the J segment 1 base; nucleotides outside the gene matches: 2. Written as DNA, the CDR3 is TGCGCCAGCAGCTTGTCGGGACAGTCCTACGAGCAGTACTTC. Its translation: CASSLSGQSYEQYF.

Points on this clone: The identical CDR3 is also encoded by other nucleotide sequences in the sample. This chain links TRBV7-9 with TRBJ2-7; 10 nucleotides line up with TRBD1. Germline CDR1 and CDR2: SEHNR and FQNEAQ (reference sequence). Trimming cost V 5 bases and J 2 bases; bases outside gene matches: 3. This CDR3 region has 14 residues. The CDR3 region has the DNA TGTGCCAGCAGCCTGGGACAGGGGACCTACGAGCAGTACTTC. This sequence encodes CASSLGQGTYEQYF.

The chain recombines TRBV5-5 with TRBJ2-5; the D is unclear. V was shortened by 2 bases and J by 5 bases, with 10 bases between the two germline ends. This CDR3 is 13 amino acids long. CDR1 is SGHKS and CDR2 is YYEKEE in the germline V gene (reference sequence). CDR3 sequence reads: CASSLKPWETQYF. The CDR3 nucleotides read TGTGCCAGCAGCTTAAAGCCGTGGGAGACCCAGTACTTC.

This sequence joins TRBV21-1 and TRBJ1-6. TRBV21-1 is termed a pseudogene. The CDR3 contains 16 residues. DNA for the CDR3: TGTGCCAGCAGCAATGAGGGACTGACCTACAATTCACCCCTCCACTTT. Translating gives CASSNEGLTYNSPLHF.

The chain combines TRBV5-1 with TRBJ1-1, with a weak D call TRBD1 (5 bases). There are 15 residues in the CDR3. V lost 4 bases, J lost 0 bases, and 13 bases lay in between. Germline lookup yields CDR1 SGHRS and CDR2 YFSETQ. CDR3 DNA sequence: TGCGCCAGCAGCGCACGCAGGGATTTGAACACTGAAGCTTTCTTT. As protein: CASSARRDLNTEAFF.

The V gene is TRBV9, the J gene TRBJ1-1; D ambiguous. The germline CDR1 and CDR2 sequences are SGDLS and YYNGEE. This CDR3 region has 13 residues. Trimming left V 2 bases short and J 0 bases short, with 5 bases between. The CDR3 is CASSVVLNTEAFF. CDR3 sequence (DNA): TGTGCCAGCAGCGTTGTCTTGAACACTGAAGCTTTCTTT.

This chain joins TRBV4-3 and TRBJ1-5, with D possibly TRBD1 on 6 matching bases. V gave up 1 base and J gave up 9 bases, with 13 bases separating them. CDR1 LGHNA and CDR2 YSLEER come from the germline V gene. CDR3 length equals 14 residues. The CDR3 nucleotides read TGCGCCAGCAGCCAAGTCCTGGGAGGGGGGCCCCAGCATTTT. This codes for CASSQVLGGGPQHF.

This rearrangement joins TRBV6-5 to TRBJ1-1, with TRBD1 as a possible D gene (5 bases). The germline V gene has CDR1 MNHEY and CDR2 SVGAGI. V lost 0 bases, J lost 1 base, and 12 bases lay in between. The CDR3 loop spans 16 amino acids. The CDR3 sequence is CASSYSDTLSNTEAFF. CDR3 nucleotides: TGTGCCAGCAGTTACTCGGACACCCTGTCGAACACTGAAGCTTTCTTT.

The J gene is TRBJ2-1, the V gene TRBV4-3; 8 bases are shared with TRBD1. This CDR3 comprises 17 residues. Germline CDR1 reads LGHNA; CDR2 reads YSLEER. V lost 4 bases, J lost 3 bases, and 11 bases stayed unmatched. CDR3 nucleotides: TGCGCCAGCAGCCCCAGCTCCGGACAGGGAATCTACAATGAGCAGTTCTTC. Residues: CASSPSSGQGIYNEQFF.

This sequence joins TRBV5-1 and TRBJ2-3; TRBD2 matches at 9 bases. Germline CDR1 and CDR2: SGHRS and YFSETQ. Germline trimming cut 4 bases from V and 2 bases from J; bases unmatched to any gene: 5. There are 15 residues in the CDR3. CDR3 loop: CASSPAGGTTDTQYF. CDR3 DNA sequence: TGCGCCAGCAGCCCCGCGGGGGGGACCACAGATACGCAGTATTTT. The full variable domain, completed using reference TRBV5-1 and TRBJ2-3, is KAGVTQTPRYLIKTRGQQVTLSCSPISGHRSVSWYQQTPGQGLQFLFEYFSETQRNKGNFPGRFSGRQFSNSRSEMNVSTLELGDSALYLCASSPAGGTTDTQYFGPGTRLTVL.

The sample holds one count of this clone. The DNA for the CDR3 is TGTGCCAGCAGCTTACTATCTAGCGGGGGGGCTAGCACAGATACGCAGTATTTT. It specifies CASSLLSSGGASTDTQYF. The genes are TRBV7-6 and TRBJ2-3; 12 bases agree with TRBD2. Per the germline V gene, CDR1 is SGHVS and CDR2 is FNYEAQ. V gave up 2 bases and J gave up 0 bases; unmatched junction bases: 6. The CDR3 has 18 amino acids.

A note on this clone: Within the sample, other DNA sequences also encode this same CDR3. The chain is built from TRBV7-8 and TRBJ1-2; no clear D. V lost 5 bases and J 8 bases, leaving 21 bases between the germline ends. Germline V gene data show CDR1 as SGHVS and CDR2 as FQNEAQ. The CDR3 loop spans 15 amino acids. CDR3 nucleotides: TGTGCCAGCAGCCCTGGTCGGGGAAGGCCTGGCGGCTACACCTTC. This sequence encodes CASSPGRGRPGGYTF.